This TCR beta chain derives from a study of OX40 agonist ivuxolimab in advanced cancers. Study overall: Of mixed ages from about 23 to 85 and averaging roughly 64 years, the group was over 80% male.

Sequencing was performed with immunoSEQ multiplex PCR; in TCRdb, only in-frame clones are kept and a portion is missing. This sample has around 30,000 clones; just over 90% occur once, and the top ten carry almost 9.5%. This receptor was obtained from an adult with an advanced solid tumor such as melanoma, head and neck, liver or kidney cancer. Material: CD4+ or CD8+ T cells sorted from blood, obtained in a trial of the OX40 agonist ivuxolimab.

DNA of the CDR3: TGTGCCAGCAGCGCCAACCCACAGTTAGTATCAACTGAAGCTTTCTTT. This translates into CASSANPQLVSTEAFF. This chain links TRBV9 with TRBJ1-1; D call uncertain. V dropped 3 bases and J dropped 5 bases, with 20 bases sitting between them. CDR3 length equals 16 residues. Per germline, CDR1 SGDLS and CDR2 YYNGEE.